This passage covers 15 T cell receptor beta chains from one sample sequenced in a study of human T cells and chemical hapten exposure. Regarding time point: pre-sensitization, week 0. Treatment indicated: therapeutic diphenylcyclopropenone sensitization with weekly scalp DPC. MiXCR, run by TCRdb on the RACE reads, gives a single entry per CDR3 protein. The sample carries around 380,000 distinct CDR3 sequences, roughly 6% recorded once. This specimen consisted of whole blood, obtained in connection with sensitization to the hapten diphenylcyclopropenone (DPC). These receptors originate from a woman in her late teens or twenties with alopecia areata. Some clones in this sample may be carry-over from other donors' samples.

V gene TRBV29-1 combines with J gene TRBJ1-6; a weak D match, TRBD1 (5 bases). V was cut by 0 bases and J by 14 bases, with 8 bases left in between. The CDR3 runs to 11 residues. Germline V lookup: CDR1 SQVTM, CDR2 ANQGSEA. The DNA of the CDR3 is TGCAGCGTTGAAGAAGGGGCGTCCCTCCACTTT. It encodes CSVEEGASLHF.

V is TRBV11-2 and J is TRBJ2-1; TRBD1 might be the D (5 bases). The CDR3 has 18 residues. The germline V gene has CDR1 SGHAT and CDR2 FQNNGV. The V gene lost 1 base and the J gene lost 5 bases, with 21 bases spanning the gap. For the CDR3, the DNA is TGTGCCAGCAGCTTAGTGAGGCTAGGGGCGCGTTATAACAATGAGCAGTTCTTC. Its translation: CASSLVRLGARYNNEQFF.

The chain is built from TRBV7-2 and TRBJ2-5; no clear D gene. In germline, CDR1 is SGHTA, CDR2 FQGNSA. Deletions cut 0 bases from V and 0 bases from J, with 8 bases between. The CDR3 spans 15 residues. The DNA of the CDR3 is TGTGCCAGCAGCTTAGCGGAAGGGTACCAAGAGACCCAGTACTTC. Protein product: CASSLAEGYQETQYF.

The V gene is TRBV20-1, the J gene TRBJ1-5, with TRBD1 as a possible D gene (6 bases). The V end was cut by 3 bases, the J end by 4 bases, with 10 bases between. CDR3 length equals 13 residues. Germline loops: CDR1 DFQATT, CDR2 SNEGSKA (reference sequence). CDR3 loop: CSARDSVNQPQHF. CDR3 nucleotides: TGCAGTGCTAGGGACAGCGTAAATCAGCCCCAGCATTTT.

This clonotype occurred a few times. The rearrangement joins TRBV20-1 to TRBJ2-5; D is uncertain. The ends were cut back, 4 bases at V and 4 bases at J, with 10 bases in the middle. This CDR3 spans 12 amino acids. Per the germline V gene, CDR1 is DFQATT and CDR2 is SNEGSKA (reference sequence). For the CDR3, the DNA is TGCAGTGCTACCATTGGTCTAGAGACCCAGTACTTC. As protein: CSATIGLETQYF.

This clonotype was counted many times. The genes are TRBV7-2 and TRBJ2-3; 7 bases are shared with TRBD1. V was clipped by 2 bases and J by 5 bases; unmatched bases: 4. This CDR3 contains 14 residues. The germline gives CDR1 SGHTA, CDR2 FQGNSA. The CDR3 nucleotides read TGTGCCAGCAGCTTAAGGGGGCAGGGAGATACGCAGTATTTT. Its protein product is CASSLRGQGDTQYF.

This clonotype has only a few counts. The J gene is TRBJ2-7, the V gene TRBV5-1; no firm D call. The ends were cut back, 4 bases at V and 0 bases at J, with 14 bases in the middle. Looked up from germline, CDR1 is SGHRS and CDR2 is YFSETQ. CDR3 size: 15 residues. Written as DNA, the CDR3 is TGCGCCAGCAGCCCGGGCTCAGTTACCTCCTACGAGCAGTACTTC. This translates into CASSPGSVTSYEQYF.

The CDR3 region is CSVERGANEQYF. CDR3 coding DNA: TGCAGCGTTGAGCGTGGGGCTAACGAGCAGTACTTC. This chain uses TRBV29-1 with TRBJ2-7; D possibly corresponds to TRBD1 (5 bases). The germline gives CDR1 SQVTM, CDR2 ANQGSEA. Trimming shortened V by 3 bases and J by 5 bases, and 11 bases separated the two germline ends. The CDR3 covers 12 residues.

Many counts were recorded for this clonotype. CDR3 protein: CASSSAKYGDWGNQPQHF. The CDR3, as DNA: TGTGCCAGCAGTTCAGCGAAATACGGGGACTGGGGCAATCAGCCCCAGCATTTT. The V gene is TRBV28, the J gene TRBJ1-5, with D possibly matching TRBD1 (5 bases). The CDR3 contains 18 residues. CDR1 and CDR2 from the germline V gene are MDHEN and SYDVKM. V lost 4 bases and J lost 2, with 21 bases in between.

V is TRBV2 and J is TRBJ1-1; no firm D call. The V end was cut by 7 bases, the J end by 4 bases, with 22 bases between. Germline CDR1 reads SNHLY; CDR2 reads FYNNEI. The CDR3 covers 16 residues. In DNA, the CDR3 is TGTGCCAGCAATAGGGCTCTCACCCCGGGGAGCACTGAAGCTTTCTTT. Its protein product is CASNRALTPGSTEAFF.

At least ten counts were recorded for this clonotype. The rearrangement uses TRBV20-1 and TRBJ2-7, with D uncertain. Germline lookup yields CDR1 DFQATT and CDR2 SNEGSKA (reference sequence). V lost 1 base to trimming and J lost 3 bases, with 7 bases between them. This CDR3 has 12 amino acids. CDR3 nucleotides: TGCAGTGCTAGAGCCAAAGACTACGAGCAGTACTTC. This gives the protein CSARAKDYEQYF.

This clonotype appeared many times. The genes are TRBV12-3 or TRBV12-4 and TRBJ2-7; 7 bases line up with TRBD1. The CDR3 sequence is 14 residues long. The V segment lost 7 bases and the J segment 0 bases; nucleotides outside the gene matches: 6. For the CDR3, the DNA is TGTGCCAGCATCCAGGGGGAGAGCTCCTACGAGCAGTACTTC. This sequence encodes CASIQGESSYEQYF.

The V call is TRBV4-1, the J call TRBJ1-5; TRBD1 aligns across 7 bases. The CDR3 spans 15 residues. J lost 2 bases, V lost 4 bases, and 5 bases had no gene match. CDR1 MGHRA and CDR2 YSYEKL come from the germline V gene. The DNA of the CDR3 is TGCGCCAGCAGCCCCTACAGGGGTGGCAATCAGCCCCAGCATTTT. Its protein product is CASSPYRGGNQPQHF.

This clonotype was seen a few times. The chain is built from TRBV4-3 and TRBJ2-1; D remains unclear. The CDR3 has 17 amino acids. Germline CDR1 and CDR2: LGHNA and YSLEER. Between the trimmed V and J ends, which lost 0 bases and 0 bases, there was a span of 12 bases. This CDR3 is CASSQDPESRSYNEQFF. The CDR3 nucleotides read TGCGCCAGCAGCCAAGATCCAGAATCTCGCTCCTACAATGAGCAGTTCTTC.

This sequence joins TRBV3-1 and TRBJ2-3; D is uncertain. V lost 4 bases to trimming and J lost 6 bases, with 8 bases between them. CDR3 size: 12 residues. Germline CDR1 reads LGHDT; CDR2 reads YNNKEL (reference sequence). This CDR3 reads CASSPTLDTQYF. The CDR3 coding sequence is TGTGCCAGCAGCCCTACGCTCGATACGCAGTATTTT.